A single sample is the source of the 2 T cell receptor beta chains below, sequenced in a study of cytomegalovirus exposure and HLA in healthy donors. PCR used 60 Vbeta primers and 13 Jbeta primers. TCRdb's copy holds only in-frame clones and misses some; the assay was immunoSEQ multiplex PCR. The table records around 27,000 clones, roughly 66% of them present only once. The sample consisted of PBMCs. All receptors derive from a male donor in good health and CMV-seropositive.

The rearrangement links TRBV16 to TRBJ1-1; D is undetermined. Germline V CDR1 and CDR2: KGHSY, FQNENV. CDR3 length equals 13 residues. Trimming took 4 bases from V and 6 from J, leaving 12 bases between them. The CDR3 reads CASSPSGSPEAFF. As DNA, the CDR3 is TGTGCCAGCAGCCCCTCGGGGAGCCCTGAAGCTTTCTTT.

This clone ranks as medium-sized. This chain links TRBV6-1 with TRBJ2-7; 9 bases match TRBD2. Germline CDR1 is MNHNS and CDR2 is SASEGT. Trimming at V came to 2 bases and at J to 2 bases, leaving 4 bases not matched to a gene. This CDR3 is 15 amino acids long. The CDR3 bases are TGTGCCAGCAGTGAATCGGTAGCGGGGGCCTACGAGCAGTACTTC. As protein: CASSESVAGAYEQYF.